This T cell receptor beta chain is drawn from a study of cytotoxic CD8 clonotypes in ibrutinib-treated CLL. Overall study context: Across the patients, roughly 10 were relapsed/refractory, around 16 treatment-naive and some 17 IGHV unmutated.

Profiling relied on immunoSEQ multiplex PCR, and the TCRdb table lists in-frame clones only, not all of them. The sample holds more than 11,000 clones; around 70% are singletons and the top ten take under 6.5%. Per the germline V gene, CDR1 is LNHDA and CDR2 is SQIVND (reference sequence). The CDR3 has 14 residues. V was shortened by 4 bases and J by 0 bases, with 9 bases between the two germline ends. The chain links TRBV19 to TRBJ2-5; D assignment may be TRBD1 or TRBD2 (5 bases each). This clonotype was sampled from a human donor with chronic lymphocytic leukemia. The input for sequencing was PBMCs, taken before ibrutinib treatment. CDR3: CASSRGRNQETQYF. The CDR3 region has the DNA TGTGCCAGTAGTAGGGGACGGAACCAAGAGACCCAGTACTTC.